This TCR beta chain was retrieved from a study of blood T cell repertoires in COVID-19 (dated by TCRdb to 2019 to 2021). Background for the entire study: Samples covering the acute and convalescent phases of COVID-19 were provided by collaborators in the United States, Italy and Spain. The prospective study material was composed of cDNA or gDNA derived from T cells, B-cell-depleted T cells, or PBMCs. Deeply sampled blood TCRbeta repertoires from subjects exposed to, actively infected with, or recovered from COVID-19 were included in the dataset. The repertoires were released in a freely available public database meant as a resource for research on the immune response to SARS-CoV-2. Samples were obtained from the ongoing ImmuneRACE study (first 160 participants) and from 1,000 to 1,500 subjects provided by 6 global collaborators. A de-identified subject ID, COVID-19 status, age in years and sex were almost always included in the sample metadata. HLA class I and class II types, where available, came from metadata supplied by the sample provider rather than from assay-based typing.

Results and caveats for the whole study, not just this receptor: Clinical and demographic metadata were provided uncurated, with the amount varying by source and participant.

Each collaborating institution followed its own protocols to collect whole blood in K2EDTA tubes. Collaborator samples were shipped for TCRbeta analysis as frozen whole blood, isolated PBMCs, or DNA extracted from either sample type. The CDR3 starts with the cysteine, ends with the phenylalanine, and has 16 residues. Just CDR3 DNA is preserved here, 48 bases in frame from base 1. For this chain, trimming is 2 bases at the V end and 1 base at the J end, and the number of junction bases without a gene match is 3. The germline V gene provides CDR1 SGHTA and CDR2 FQGTGA. About this clone itself: The antigen it binds to is not known. The input lacks base qualities; no much larger clone sits a single base away.

TCRbeta CDR3 regions were amplified from genomic DNA by means of the immunoSEQ Assay, a bias-controlled multiplex PCR. From the authors' description of their analysis: The number of nucleated cells in each sample was estimated by amplification of reference gene primers within the assay. Sequence reads were collapsed and filtered to measure the absolute abundance of every unique TCRbeta CDR3 rearrangement. For each sample, productive Simpson clonality was calculated as the square root of Simpson's diversity index across productive rearrangements. The table comes from immuneACCESS by way of TCRdb, which keeps in-frame sequences with V and J called. Part of the clones is missing from these tables; in studies checked, under half for an unresolved V gene and the rest for unknown reasons. That table is the source of V, J and clone size, and D and trimming were worked out from the DNA. The sample data list 90,000 to 150,000 clones, and more than 60% of these were observed just once. The ten biggest clones cover roughly 2.5% of the sample.

The chain is encoded by TRBV7-3 joined to TRBJ2-3, with 10 bases matching TRBD1. The receptor's source is a man aged 50-60 years with acute or convalescent COVID-19. The sequenced material came from peripheral blood. The CDR3 here reads CASSLEGTGGTDTQYF. The DNA reads TGTGCCAGCAGCTTAGAAGGGACAGGGGGCACAGATACGCAGTATTTT.